This T cell receptor (beta chain) derives from a study of CD8 T cells in Susac syndrome. This clonotype has a single count. The antigen is undetermined. As judged by recently defined diagnostic criteria, patients with Susac syndrome had definite or probable disease. With random hexamers, 0.5 to 1 ug RNA was reverse transcribed. TCRdb called the immunoSEQ multiplex PCR reads again in MiXCR, with one record for every CDR3 protein. This sample yields under 150,000 distinct CDR3 sequences, of which about 95% are seen a single time; roughly 0.14% belongs to the top ten. Regarding the study as a whole: The study's TCR sequencing and HLA analysis drew on a certain number of individuals. That number was acknowledged as relatively small.

What was sequenced was CD4+ T cells from PBMCs. The clonotype was recovered from a human donor with Susac syndrome.

The CDR3, as DNA: TGTGCCTGGAGTGTCAGGTTAAACACCGGGGAGCTGTTTTTT. Encoded protein: CAWSVRLNTGELFF. The chain couples TRBV30 to TRBJ2-2; D remains ambiguous. The CDR3 runs 14 residues. CDR1 is GTSNPN and CDR2 is SVGIG in the germline V gene (reference sequence). Deletions cut 0 bases from V and 2 bases from J, with 7 bases between.